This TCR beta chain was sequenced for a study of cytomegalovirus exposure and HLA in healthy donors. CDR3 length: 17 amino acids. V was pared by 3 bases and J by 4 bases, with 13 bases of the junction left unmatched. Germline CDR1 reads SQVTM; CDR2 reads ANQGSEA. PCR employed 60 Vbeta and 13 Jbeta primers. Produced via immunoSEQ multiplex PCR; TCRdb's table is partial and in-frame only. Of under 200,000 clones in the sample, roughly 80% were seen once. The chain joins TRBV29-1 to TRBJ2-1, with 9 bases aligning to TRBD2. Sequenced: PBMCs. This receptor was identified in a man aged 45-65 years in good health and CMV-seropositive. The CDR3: CSVDSSQSGGIYNEQFF. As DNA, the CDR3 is TGCAGCGTTGACTCCAGCCAAAGCGGGGGGATATACAATGAGCAGTTCTTC.